The entry that follows covers one TCR beta chain sequence. TCRdb's table, derived via immunoSEQ multiplex PCR, lists solely in-frame clones and lacks some. The table has fewer than 180,000 clones, just over 85% seen once. This sample is part of a study of blood T cell repertoires in COVID-19. Input material: peripheral blood. This sequence was found in an older man with acute or convalescent COVID-19.

CDR3 coding DNA: TGTGCCAGCAGCGCCCGCGAACGGGGGACGGCCTACGAGCAGTACTTC. Protein: CASSARERGTAYEQYF. The chain links TRBV9 to TRBJ2-7, with a weak D call TRBD2 (6 bases). V was cut by 3 bases and J by 2 bases, with 18 bases left in between. Germline values: CDR1 SGDLS, CDR2 YYNGEE. This CDR3 is 16 amino acids long.